Below, 13 T cell receptor beta chains from the same sample are listed, as sequenced in a study of cytomegalovirus exposure and HLA in healthy donors. A multiplex PCR was run with 60 Vbeta primers and 13 Jbeta primers. Here immunoSEQ multiplex PCR was the method, and the copy in TCRdb shows in-frame clones only, minus some. Of 120,000 or so clones listed, over 65% are singletons. Material for sequencing was PBMCs. These receptors all come from a man aged 25 to 45 in good health and CMV-seronegative.

This chain uses TRBV7-9 with TRBJ2-3, with TRBD1 identical over 9 bases. Germline trimming cut 3 bases from V and 1 base from J; bases unmatched to any gene: 14. The V gene's germline CDR1 is SEHNR and CDR2 FQNEAQ (reference sequence). This CDR3 region has 19 residues. In DNA, the CDR3 is TGTGCCAGCAGCTTTGGAAGACAGGGGGGAACCGTCCGCACAGATACGCAGTATTTT. This gives the protein CASSFGRQGGTVRTDTQYF.

The V and J genes are TRBV15 and TRBJ1-1; no reliable D call. V shed 0 bases and J shed 0 bases, with 11 bases lying between them. This CDR3 region has 16 residues. The germline gives CDR1 LNHNV, CDR2 YYDKDF (reference sequence). The CDR3: CATSRDPNKLNTEAFF. For the CDR3, the DNA is TGTGCCACCAGCAGAGATCCCAACAAACTGAACACTGAAGCTTTCTTT. Using reference TRBV15 and TRBJ1-1 for the parts outside the CDR3, the full variable domain is DAMVIQNPRYQVTQFGKPVTLSCSQTLNHNVMYWYQQKSSQAPKLLFHYYDKDFNNEADTPDNFQSRRPNTSFCFLDIRSPGLGDTAMYLCATSRDPNKLNTEAFFGQGTRLTVV.

The V and J genes are TRBV6-5 and TRBJ2-7, with 7 bases lining up with TRBD2. V was clipped by 5 bases and J by 3 bases; unmatched bases: 1. The germline V gene encodes CDR1 MNHEY and CDR2 SVGAGI. The CDR3 consists of 12 residues. The CDR3 bases are TGTGCCAGCAGTAGGGACTACTACGAGCAGTACTTC. Its translation is CASSRDYYEQYF.

The chain uses TRBV6-4 and TRBJ1-2; no firm D call. CDR3 size: 11 residues. Germline loops: CDR1 MRHNA, CDR2 SNTAGT. V was cut by 10 bases and J by 5 bases, with 11 bases left in between. CDR3 sequence: CATSTGYGYTF. The CDR3 DNA reads as TGTGCCACCTCCACGGGATATGGCTACACCTTC.

V gene TRBV2 combines with J gene TRBJ2-2; 8 positions agree with TRBD1. CDR3 length equals 17 residues. V was clipped by 6 bases and J by 2 bases; unmatched bases: 11. From germline, CDR1 is SNHLY and CDR2 FYNNEI. Here the CDR3 DNA reads TGTGCCAGCAGGCCGACGTTGGACAGGGTCAACACCGGGGAGCTGTTTTTT. Protein product: CASRPTLDRVNTGELFF. Combining the CDR3 with reference TRBV2 and TRBJ2-2 gives the whole variable domain EPEVTQTPSHQVTQMGQEVILRCVPISNHLYFYWYRQILGQKVEFLVSFYNNEISEKSEIFDDQFSVERPDGSNFTLKIRSTKLEDSAMYFCASRPTLDRVNTGELFFGEGSRLTVL.

The chain has TRBV25-1 and TRBJ2-3, with D possibly TRBD2 on 5 matching bases. The CDR3 has 13 amino acids. Germline CDR1 and CDR2: MGHDK and SYGVNS. V lost 10 bases and J 4 bases, leaving 15 bases between the germline ends. The CDR3 spells CATSRTGADTQYF. The CDR3 DNA is TGTGCCACCTCCCGGACCGGGGCAGATACGCAGTATTTT.

The CDR3 DNA reads as TGTGCCAGCAGTTACGCGTTAGGCACAGATACGCAGTATTTT. As protein: CASSYALGTDTQYF. The chain is built from TRBV6-5 and TRBJ2-3; D uncertain. CDR3 length: 14 residues. V was pared by 2 bases and J by 1 base, with 7 bases between. Germline V gene sequence: CDR1 MNHEY, CDR2 SVGAGI.

The rearrangement links TRBV18 to TRBJ1-1, with a tentative D call TRBD1 (6 bases). The CDR3 has 14 residues. Germline CDR1 reads KGHSH; CDR2 reads LQKENI. Trimming left V 5 bases short and J 3 bases short, with 13 bases between. The CDR3 region has the DNA TGTGCCAGCTCAGAACAGGGTTCTGACACTGAAGCTTTCTTT. Its protein product is CASSEQGSDTEAFF.

The rearrangement uses TRBV5-6 and TRBJ2-3, with TRBD1 as a possible D gene (6 bases). Germline V gene lookup returns CDR1 SGHDT and CDR2 YYEEEE. The length of the CDR3 is 12 residues. Trimming removed 5 bases at V and 3 bases at J, with 7 bases between. The CDR3 here is CASSRGTDTQYF. The CDR3 nucleotides read TGTGCCAGCAGTAGGGGGACAGATACGCAGTATTTT. The whole variable domain, remainder taken from reference TRBV5-6 and TRBJ2-3, is DAGVTQSPTHLIKTRGQQVTLRCSPKSGHDTVSWYQQALGQGPQFIFQYYEEEERQRGNFPDRFSGHQFPNYSSELNVNALLLGDSALYLCASSRGTDTQYFGPGTRLTVL.

V gene TRBV2 combines with J gene TRBJ2-5, with TRBD2 identical over 14 bases. This CDR3 has 16 amino acids. CDR1 SNHLY and CDR2 FYNNEI come from the germline V gene. J gave up 3 bases and V 3 bases, and 3 bases lay outside the gene matches. Here the CDR3 reads CASSDRGLAGEETQYF. CDR3 bases: TGTGCCAGCAGTGACCGGGGACTAGCGGGAGAAGAGACCCAGTACTTC.

About this clone itself: The sample contains more than one DNA sequence encoding this CDR3. The chain combines TRBV6-4 with TRBJ1-1; no reliable D call. The CDR3 runs to 13 residues. Germline assignment: CDR1 MRHNA and CDR2 SNTAGT. V was pared by 9 bases and J by 3 bases, with 14 bases between. CDR3: CASSPGGYTEAFF. CDR3 DNA sequence: TGTGCCAGTAGTCCGGGAGGTTACACTGAAGCTTTCTTT.

This rearrangement joins TRBV27 to TRBJ1-1, with 8 bases that match TRBD1. The V segment lost 3 bases and the J segment 1 base; nucleotides outside the gene matches: 1. The CDR3 totals 14 residues. The germline V gene has CDR1 MNHEY and CDR2 SMNVEV (reference sequence). CDR3 sequence (DNA): TGTGCCAGCAGTTTTGGGACAGGGAACACTGAAGCTTTCTTT. It encodes CASSFGTGNTEAFF.

Concerning this clone itself: A read error may account for a junction end that differs from germline. The chain employs TRBV27 and TRBJ2-1; 7 bases fit TRBD1. The V gene's germline CDR1 is MNHEY and CDR2 SMNVEV (reference sequence). CDR3 length: 16 amino acids. In DNA form, the CDR3 reads TGTGCCAGCAGCTTATTAGGACAGGAACAATACAATGAGCAGTTCTTC. It specifies CASSLLGQEQYNEQFF.